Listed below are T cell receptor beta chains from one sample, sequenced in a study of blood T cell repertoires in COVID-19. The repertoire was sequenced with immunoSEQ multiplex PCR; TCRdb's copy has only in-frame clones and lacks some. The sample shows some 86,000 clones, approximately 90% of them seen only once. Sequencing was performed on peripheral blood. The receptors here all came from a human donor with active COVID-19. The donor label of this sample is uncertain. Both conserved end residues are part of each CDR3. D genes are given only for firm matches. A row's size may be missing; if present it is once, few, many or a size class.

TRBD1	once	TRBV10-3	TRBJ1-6	TGTGCCATCAGCGGACAGGGCCTGGGGAGTAATTCACCCCTCCACTTT	CAISGQGLGSNSPLHF
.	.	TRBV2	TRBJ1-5	TGTGCCAGCGGGCAGGGCAATCACAATCAGCCCCAGCATTTT	CASGQGNHNQPQHF
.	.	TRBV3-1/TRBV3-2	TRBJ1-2	TGTGCCAGCAGCTTTGGAGGGGCGCCGGGCTACACCTTC	CASSFGGAPGYTF
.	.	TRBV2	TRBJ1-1	TGTGCCAGCAGTGAAAGAGGGGGTCTAATGAACACTGAAGCTTTCTTT	CASSERGGLMNTEAFF
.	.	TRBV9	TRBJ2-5	TGTGCCAGCAGCAAGGACTTAACGATGCAGGAGACCCAGTACTTC	CASSKDLTMQETQYF
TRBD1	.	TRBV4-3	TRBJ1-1	TGCGCCAGCAGCCTCGGACAGCAGGGACAGGAAGAAGCTTTCTTT	CASSLGQQGQEEAFF
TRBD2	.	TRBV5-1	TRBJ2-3	TGCGCCAGCAGCCTTTCTAGCGGGGGGGCCCCCCCCACAGATACGCAGTATTTT	CASSLSSGGAPPTDTQYF
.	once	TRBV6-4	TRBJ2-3	TGTGCCAGCAAACCGGGGGGCTATAGCACAGATACGCAGTATTTT	CASKPGGYSTDTQYF
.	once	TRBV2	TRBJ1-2	TGTGCCAGCAGATCCCTCTCTGGCTACACCTTC	CASRSLSGYTF
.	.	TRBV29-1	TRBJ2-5	TGCAGCGATAGGAGGGTAGAGACCCAGTACTTC	CSDRRVETQYF
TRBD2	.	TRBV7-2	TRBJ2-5	TGTGCCAGCAGCTTAAGGCGGGGGGGGCATGAGACCCAGTACTTC	CASSLRRGGHETQYF
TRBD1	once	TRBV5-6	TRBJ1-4	TGTGCCAGCAGCTTGGGTGGCCAGGGGGAGGAAAAACTGTTTTTT	CASSLGGQGEEKLFF
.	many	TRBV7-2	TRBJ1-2	TGTGCCAGCAGCCCCCGGGACAAAAACTACTATGGCTACACCTTC	CASSPRDKNYYGYTF
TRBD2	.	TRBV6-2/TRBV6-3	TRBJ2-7	TGTGCCAGCACCCCCGGCGGGGTAGCGGGGGGGCCTAAGTCCTACGAGCAGTACTTC	CASTPGGVAGGPKSYEQYF
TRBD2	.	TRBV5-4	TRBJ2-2	TGTGCCAGCAGCCCGACTAGCGGGGGGGCCGGGGAGCTGTTTTTT	CASSPTSGGAGELFF
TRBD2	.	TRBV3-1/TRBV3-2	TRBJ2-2	TGTGCCAGCAGCCAACTAGCGGGGGGTACCGGGGAGCTGTTTTTT	CASSQLAGGTGELFF
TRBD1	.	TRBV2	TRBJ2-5	TGTGCCAGCACGGGACAGGCCAGGGAGACCCAGTACTTC	CASTGQARETQYF
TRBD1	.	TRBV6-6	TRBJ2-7	TGTGCCAGCCGCTCCCGAGGGACAGGGATCGAGCAGTACTTC	CASRSRGTGIEQYF
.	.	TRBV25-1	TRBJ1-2	TGTGCCAGCAGGACCGGCGGAGGTGGCTACACCTTC	CASRTGGGGYTF
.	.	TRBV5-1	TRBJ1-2	TGCGCCAGCCGACGTGGGGAGGCCTATGGCTACACCTTC	CASRRGEAYGYTF
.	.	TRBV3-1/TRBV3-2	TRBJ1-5	TGTGCCAGCAGCCGGGTGGCGGGGAGCAATCAGCCCCAGCATTTT	CASSRVAGSNQPQHF
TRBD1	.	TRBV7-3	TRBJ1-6	TGTGCCAGCAGCTCCGGATTGGACAGGGCCTCACCCCTCCACTTT	CASSSGLDRASPLHF
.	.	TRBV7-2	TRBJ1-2	TGTGCCAGCAGCTTGAATAGGGGGTATGGCTACACCTTC	CASSLNRGYGYTF
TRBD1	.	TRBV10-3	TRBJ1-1	TGTGCCATCAGTATGGACAGGGTACTCAAGGACACTGAAGCTTTCTTT	CAISMDRVLKDTEAFF
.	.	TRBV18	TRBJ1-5	TGTGCCAGCTCACCCGGACAGAATCAGCCCCAGCATTTT	CASSPGQNQPQHF
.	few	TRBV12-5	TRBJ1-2	TGTGCTAGTGGTTCGTCCAGGGGAACCAACTATGGCTACACCTTC	CASGSSRGTNYGYTF
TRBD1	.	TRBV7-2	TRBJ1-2	TGTGCCAGCAGTCCAGACGCCGGGACAGGGGGCTATGGCTACACCTTC	CASSPDAGTGGYGYTF
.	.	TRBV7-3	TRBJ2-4	TGTGCCAGCAGCTTAACCGGCGGAGCCAAAAACATTCAGTACTTC	CASSLTGGAKNIQYF